The clone carrying this T cell receptor beta chain came up once. The sample is drawn from a study of blood T cell repertoires in COVID-19. Across the whole study: Researchers got acute and convalescent COVID-19 samples from the United States, Italy and Spain. The analysed material was cDNA or gDNA that came from T cells, B-cell-depleted T cells, or PBMCs.

V lost 6 bases and J lost 6, with 15 bases in between. The CDR3 length is 14 residues. The germline V gene has CDR1 KGHSH and CDR2 LQKENI. Authors' data handling: Quantification of nucleated cells was approximated via reference gene primer amplification. Some clones are missing from TCRdb's copy, which holds only in-frame ones; the method was immunoSEQ multiplex PCR. V, J and clone size were drawn from that table, and D and trimming were deduced from the DNA. The sample holds more than 200,000 clones, around 86% seen once. Enrollment of patients from Seattle took place during active infection, with longitudinal follow-up.

This TCR derives from a woman aged 60-75 years with COVID-19, enrolled during active disease. Sequencing used peripheral blood. This chain joins TRBV18 and TRBJ2-1, with a tentative D call TRBD2 (6 bases). The CDR3 DNA sequence: TGTGCCAGCTCCCCCAGGGTCGGGGGCAATGAGCAGTTCTTC. Translated, it gives CASSPRVGGNEQFF. Full variable domain (missing parts from reference TRBV18 and TRBJ2-1): NAGVMQNPRHLVRRRGQEARLRCSPMKGHSHVYWYRQLPEEGLKFMVYLQKENIIDESGMPKERFSAEFPKEGPSILRIQQVVRGDSAAYFCASSPRVGGNEQFFGPGTRLTVL.